Each of the 20 T cell receptor beta chains below was sequenced from the same sample in a study of response to subunit inactivated influenza vaccine. Each CDR3 protein gets one entry after TCRdb re-called the RT-PCR reads with MiXCR. Among around 530,000 distinct CDR3 sequences, about 11% were seen once, and the ten largest hold 10%. The source was PBMCs from blood, collected on the day of vaccination. These receptors all come from a man aged 50 to 59 who received an inactivated influenza vaccine.

This clonotype was detected only a few times. The chain is built from TRBV7-2 and TRBJ1-4; the D gene is possibly TRBD1 (5 bases). Germline CDR1 and CDR2: SGHTA and FQGNSA. V shed 6 bases and J shed 9 bases, with 17 bases lying between them. The CDR3 spans 14 residues. CDR3 amino acids: CASSLGAPQKKLFF. In DNA form, the CDR3 reads TGTGCCAGCAGTCTAGGGGCCCCACAAAAAAAACTGTTTTTT.

This chain links TRBV6-1 with TRBJ1-6; a weak D match, TRBD1 (6 bases). There are 13 residues in the CDR3. In germline, CDR1 is MNHNS, CDR2 SASEGT. V lost 7 bases, J lost 10 bases, and 14 bases lay in between. CDR3 in amino acids: CASKEPGASPLHF. The CDR3 coding sequence is TGTGCCAGCAAAGAACCAGGGGCCTCACCCCTCCACTTT.

CDR3 nucleotide sequence: TGTGCCAGCAGCCAAGAAAGGACTAGCGGAGCGGAGACCCAGTACTTC. The encoded protein is CASSQERTSGAETQYF. This chain connects TRBV3-1 to TRBJ2-5, with 10 bases aligning to TRBD2. The V gene end was trimmed by 0 bases and the J gene end by 5 bases; junction bases not matched to a gene: 6. The germline CDR1 and CDR2 sequences are LGHDT and YNNKEL (reference sequence). The CDR3 extends over 16 amino acids.

The chain has TRBV20-1 and TRBJ2-5; 9 bases align to TRBD2. CDR1 is DFQATT and CDR2 is SNEGSKA in the germline V gene (reference sequence). The trim removed 5 bases at V and 3 bases at J, leaving 4 bases unmatched. This CDR3 has 13 amino acids. The CDR3 loop reads CSAPPSGEETQYF. The DNA for the CDR3 is TGCAGTGCTCCCCCTAGCGGGGAAGAGACCCAGTACTTC.

In its sample, this clonotype was seen many times. V is TRBV29-1 and J is TRBJ2-2; D might be TRBD1 (5 bases). The CDR3 is 13 residues long. Germline V gene sequence: CDR1 SQVTM, CDR2 ANQGSEA. The V and J ends lost 3 bases and 2 bases respectively, with 7 bases between them. The CDR3 nucleotides are TGCAGCGTTGAGGACATAAACACCGGGGAGCTGTTTTTT. It is translated as CSVEDINTGELFF.

This clonotype was seen at least ten times. The chain couples TRBV7-9 to TRBJ1-2; maybe TRBD1 (6 bases). This CDR3 spans 14 amino acids. Trimming removed 7 bases from V and 6 bases from J, with 18 bases in between. Germline loops: CDR1 SEHNR, CDR2 FQNEAQ (reference sequence). CDR3 DNA: TGTGCCAGCACCGAGTCCGGGGGGGCCCATGGCTACACCTTC. Translation gives CASTESGGAHGYTF.

The rearrangement uses TRBV25-1 and TRBJ2-1; TRBD2 might be the D (6 bases). Per germline, CDR1 MGHDK and CDR2 SYGVNS. With 6 bases removed from V and 3 bases from J, the gap between germline ends came to 12 bases. The CDR3 extends over 14 amino acids. The CDR3 region is CASRGGVVYNEQFF. For the CDR3, the DNA is TGTGCCAGCAGAGGAGGGGTGGTCTACAATGAGCAGTTCTTC.

This clonotype appeared a few times. CDR3 region: CASRRGSSSNYGYTF. The CDR3 coding sequence is TGTGCCAGCAGAAGGGGATCCTCATCTAACTATGGCTACACCTTC. This chain joins TRBV12-3 or TRBV12-4 and TRBJ1-2, with a possible D match to TRBD1 (5 bases). Trimming cost V 6 bases and J 0 bases, with 14 bases left between them. The CDR3 has 15 residues.

The chain employs TRBV12-3 or TRBV12-4 and TRBJ1-1, with a weak D call TRBD1 (5 bases). V was shortened by 3 bases and J by 0 bases, with 8 bases between the two germline ends. The CDR3 covers 14 residues. CDR3 residues: CASSFQGLNTEAFF. CDR3 coding DNA: TGTGCCAGCAGTTTTCAGGGACTGAACACTGAAGCTTTCTTT.

This clonotype was counted between two and nine times. This chain links TRBV20-1 with TRBJ2-7; 7 positions match TRBD1. This CDR3 region has 13 residues. Germline V gene data show CDR1 as DFQATT and CDR2 as SNEGSKA (reference sequence). V was pared by 5 bases and J by 3 bases, with 7 bases of the junction left unmatched. The CDR3 bases are TGCAGTGCTCGGCCCAGGGGGTTCTACGAGCAGTACTTC. Protein sequence: CSARPRGFYEQYF.

Many counts were recorded for this clonotype. This chain links TRBV24-1 with TRBJ2-3; 9 positions agree with TRBD2. The CDR3 length is 17 residues. J was trimmed by 0 bases and V by 1 base; bases with no gene match: 4. Germline assignment: CDR1 KGHDR and CDR2 SFDVKD. The CDR3 protein is CATSDFPAGGSTDTQYF. The CDR3 region has the DNA TGTGCCACCAGTGATTTTCCAGCGGGGGGTAGCACAGATACGCAGTATTTT.

This clonotype was seen many times. The genes are TRBV20-1 and TRBJ2-3, with D unclear. CDR3 size: 13 residues. Between the trimmed V and J ends, which lost 5 bases and 6 bases, there was a span of 15 bases. Germline V gene lookup returns CDR1 DFQATT and CDR2 SNEGSKA (reference sequence). The CDR3: CSAPPLTSDTQYF. The CDR3 DNA follows: TGCAGTGCTCCTCCCTTAACATCCGATACGCAGTATTTT.

This clonotype was counted only a few times. The DNA for the CDR3 is TGTGCCACCAGTGGTGGGATGGTCCAGCGGAAACCTAACACCGGGGAGCTGTTTTTT. This sequence encodes CATSGGMVQRKPNTGELFF. The rearrangement uses TRBV24-1 and TRBJ2-2; a weak D match, TRBD2 (5 bases). The CDR3 has 19 amino acids. Germline lookup yields CDR1 KGHDR and CDR2 SFDVKD. V lost 5 bases and J lost 2, with 23 bases in between.

The chain links TRBV4-3 to TRBJ1-5; possibly TRBD1 for D (5 bases). Germline V gives CDR1 LGHNA, CDR2 YSLEER. The CDR3 consists of 16 residues. Trimming removed 0 bases at V and 6 bases at J, with 15 bases between. CDR3 nucleotides: TGCGCCAGCAGCCAAGATGGTGGGGCAACGCCTCAGCCCCAGCATTTT. Translated, it gives CASSQDGGATPQPQHF.

V is TRBV12-3 or TRBV12-4 and J is TRBJ2-3; D may be TRBD1 or TRBD2 (5 bases each). Between the trimmed V and J ends, which lost 3 bases and 5 bases, there was a span of 12 bases. CDR3 size: 14 residues. The CDR3 sequence is CASSFGWGLDTQYF. The CDR3 nucleotides are TGTGCCAGCAGTTTTGGGTGGGGGTTAGATACGCAGTATTTT.

The rearrangement links TRBV27 to TRBJ2-7; the D gene is possibly TRBD1 (5 bases). Deletions cut 1 base from V and 1 base from J, with 14 bases between. This CDR3 region has 16 residues. Germline CDR1 and CDR2: MNHEY and SMNVEV (reference sequence). CDR3 amino acids: CASSLLAPDRSYEQYF. The CDR3, as DNA: TGTGCCAGCAGTTTATTAGCCCCCGACAGATCCTACGAGCAGTACTTC.

The chain uses TRBV15 and TRBJ2-1; no firm D call. In germline, CDR1 is LNHNV, CDR2 YYDKDF (reference sequence). The CDR3 covers 13 residues. V was trimmed by 2 bases and J by 9 bases, leaving 11 bases between them. The CDR3, as DNA: TGTGCCACCAGCAGACTAGGCGAGGTTGAGCAGTTCTTC. Translated, it gives CATSRLGEVEQFF.

This clonotype was counted between two and nine times. CDR3 in amino acids: CAWSLLAGGNSYEQYF. The CDR3 DNA reads TGTGCCTGGAGTCTCCTAGCGGGAGGTAATTCCTACGAGCAGTACTTC. This rearrangement joins TRBV30 to TRBJ2-7, with 11 nucleotides matching TRBD2. This CDR3 contains 16 residues. Germline V gene data show CDR1 as GTSNPN and CDR2 as SVGIG (reference sequence). Trimming removed 2 bases from V and 1 base from J; junction bases left unmatched: 7.

This clonotype has a handful of counts. The chain combines TRBV11-2 with TRBJ2-7, with 11 bases identical to TRBD2. J was trimmed by 0 bases and V by 5 bases; bases with no gene match: 9. This CDR3 contains 17 residues. In germline, CDR1 is SGHAT, CDR2 FQNNGV. CDR3 bases: TGTGCCAGCAGCGCTAGGGCCGGGACTAGCGGCTCCTACGAGCAGTACTTC. Protein: CASSARAGTSGSYEQYF.

The chain uses TRBV12-3 or TRBV12-4 and TRBJ2-7; 12 nucleotides match TRBD2. V trimming: 6 bases; J trimming: 2 bases; junction bases outside the gene matches: 2. The CDR3 sequence is 14 residues long. The CDR3 nucleotides read TGTGCCAGCAGAAGGACTAGCGGGACCTACGAGCAGTACTTC. The encoded protein is CASRRTSGTYEQYF.